The rows below give T cell receptor beta chains drawn from one sample of a study of shared clonotypes between healthy human individuals. The protocol was immunoSEQ multiplex PCR, while the TCRdb copy is restricted to in-frame clones and leaves out a portion. The sample carries about 1,900,000 clones, about 95% recorded once. The sample was naive CD8+ T cells sorted from blood. The receptor source for this set is a young man in good health. Both conserved end residues are part of each CDR3. A D gene is named only where the DNA matches it firmly. The listing skips clone size in some rows; elsewhere it reads once, few, many or a size class.

TRBV5-4	TRBJ2-1	.	.	TGTGCCAGCAGCTTGGATGCAGGGTGGAATGAGCAGTTCTTC	CASSLDAGWNEQFF
TRBV4-3	TRBJ2-1	.	.	TGCGCCAGCAGCCAAGATCCGATATTAAGCTCCTACAATGAGCAGTTCTTC	CASSQDPILSSYNEQFF
TRBV29-1	TRBJ2-7	.	TRBD1	TGCAGCCTCCGGGACAGCTCCTACGAGCAGTACTTC	CSLRDSSYEQYF
TRBV28	TRBJ1-6	.	.	TGTGCCAGCAGTCTTCGGACGGGGCCCTATAATTCACCCCTCCACTTT	CASSLRTGPYNSPLHF
TRBV6-4	TRBJ2-7	once	.	TGTGCCAGCAGTCCCCAACGGGGGGCCATCTACGAGCAGTACTTC	CASSPQRGAIYEQYF
TRBV11-2	TRBJ2-7	.	.	TGTGCCAGCACCGAGGGGTACGAGCAGTACTTC	CASTEGYEQYF
TRBV9	TRBJ2-7	.	.	TGTGCCAGCAGCCAAGGACGGGGCTCGGGGGAGCAGTACTTC	CASSQGRGSGEQYF
TRBV5-4	TRBJ1-2	.	.	TGTGCCAGCAGTTATGGTGGCGGCTACACCTTC	CASSYGGGYTF
TRBV27	TRBJ1-4	.	.	TGTGCCAGCAGTCCAAGGGGACGGTGGGAAAAACTGTTTTTT	CASSPRGRWEKLFF
TRBV4-1	TRBJ2-7	once	.	TGCGCCAGCAGTACTAACAGGGTTGGTTACGAGCAGTACTTC	CASSTNRVGYEQYF
TRBV5-1	TRBJ1-3	.	TRBD1	TGCGCCAGCAGCTATCTGGGACAGGGAAACTCTGGAAACACCATATATTTT	CASSYLGQGNSGNTIYF
TRBV6-5	TRBJ1-1	.	.	TGTGCCAGCAGTTCGGGGGTGAGCACTGAAGCTTTCTTT	CASSSGVSTEAFF
TRBV7-8	TRBJ1-3	.	.	TGTGCCAGCAGCTTAGAGGGACTACGGCCCGGAAACACCATATATTTT	CASSLEGLRPGNTIYF
TRBV27	TRBJ2-1	.	TRBD1	TGTGCCAGCAGCTGGCAGGGGGTCACCGCGATACAATACAATGAGCAGTTCTTC	CASSWQGVTAIQYNEQFF
TRBV4-1	TRBJ1-5	.	.	TGCGCCAGCAGCCAGCCAATCAACAGAGTAGATCAGCCCCAGCATTTT	CASSQPINRVDQPQHF
TRBV29-1	TRBJ1-1	once	.	TGCAGCGTTGAAGATTACGGGGACCGGCCTCTGACTGAAGCTTTCTTT	CSVEDYGDRPLTEAFF
TRBV30	TRBJ1-6	.	TRBD1	TGTGCCTGGAGTTGGGACAGGGGCCCACCCCTCCACTTT	CAWSWDRGPPLHF
TRBV7-9	TRBJ1-1	few	.	TGTGCCAGCAGCTTAGCGGCTGGAGGGAACACTGAAGCTTTCTTT	CASSLAAGGNTEAFF
TRBV27	TRBJ1-4	.	.	TGTGCCAGCAGTTTATACCCCCCCGACCCCTACCGGGATGAAAAACTGTTTTTT	CASSLYPPDPYRDEKLFF
TRBV5-1	TRBJ2-7	.	TRBD2	TGCGCCAGCAGCTTGGGACTAGCGGGAATCAACGAGCAGTACTTC	CASSLGLAGINEQYF
TRBV4-3	TRBJ2-1	.	.	TGCGCCAGCAGCTATGGACTACACAATGAGCAGTTCTTC	CASSYGLHNEQFF
TRBV9	TRBJ2-5	.	.	TGTGCCAGCAGCGAGGAGACAGAGCCAAGGGAGACCCAGTACTTC	CASSEETEPRETQYF